The next 21 T cell receptor beta chains were all read from a single sample in a study of T cell responses to AZD1222 COVID-19 vaccine. Assay used: immunoSEQ multiplex PCR; TCRdb lists only in-frame clones, some missing. The sample holds 140,000 to 150,000 clones; roughly 92% are singletons and the top ten take 5% to 5.5%. The sequences come from peripheral blood, collected on day 0 of AZD1222 vaccination. Every receptor here comes from an adult in good health.

The CDR3 bases are TGTGCCAGCAGTTTTCTCCGCGCGACAGGGGCCCACGAGCAGTACTTC. Translated: CASSFLRATGAHEQYF. The chain has TRBV27 and TRBJ2-7; 8 bases match TRBD1. The CDR3 has 16 residues. Germline CDR1 and CDR2: MNHEY and SMNVEV (reference sequence). V lost 3 bases, J lost 5 bases, and 12 bases stayed unmatched.

This clone was counted a single time. The chain joins TRBV18 to TRBJ2-7; 8 bases are a match to TRBD2. This CDR3 spans 13 amino acids. Germline trimming cut 4 bases from V and 5 bases from J; bases unmatched to any gene: 4. Germline CDR1 reads KGHSH; CDR2 reads LQKENI. CDR3 loop: CASSLGLADEQYF. CDR3 in DNA: TGTGCCAGCTCACTAGGACTAGCAGACGAGCAGTACTTC.

The chain couples TRBV2 to TRBJ2-5; 7 bases align to TRBD1. This CDR3 is built from 15 residues. V was pared by 8 bases and J by 3 bases, with 12 bases of the junction left unmatched. Germline V lookup: CDR1 SNHLY, CDR2 FYNNEI. The CDR3 sequence is CASEAGGDSEETQYF. CDR3 in DNA: TGTGCCAGCGAGGCAGGGGGAGATAGTGAAGAGACCCAGTACTTC.

The chain has TRBV7-2 and TRBJ1-5; perhaps TRBD1 as D (6 bases). The CDR3 extends over 15 amino acids. V was pared by 1 base and J by 5 bases, with 12 bases between. CDR1 is SGHTA and CDR2 is FQGNSA in the germline V gene. The CDR3 DNA follows: TGTGCCAGCAGCTTAGTAGGGGGTTCGGATCAGCCCCAGCATTTT. This gives the protein CASSLVGGSDQPQHF.

As to this clone: The sample has other DNA sequences that encode this CDR3 too. The chain has TRBV3-1 (or the pseudogene TRBV3-2) and TRBJ2-5; D remains unclear. Trimming removed 0 bases at V and 2 bases at J, with 10 bases between. CDR3 length: 15 residues. Germline CDR1 and CDR2: LGHDT and YNNKEL (reference sequence). CDR3 DNA: TGTGCCAGCAGCCAAGATTTAGGCTATCAAGAGACCCAGTACTTC. Amino acids: CASSQDLGYQETQYF.

The chain combines TRBV2 with TRBJ2-1; D is possibly TRBD1 (5 bases). Per germline, CDR1 SNHLY and CDR2 FYNNEI. This CDR3 comprises 14 residues. The germline V and J ends were trimmed by 10 bases and 0 bases, with 13 bases remaining between them. Written as DNA, the CDR3 is TGTGCCACAAGACAGCAGTTCTCCTACAATGAGCAGTTCTTC. Protein sequence: CATRQQFSYNEQFF.

The rearrangement joins TRBV30 to TRBJ1-6; TRBD1 agrees at 9 bases. V was pared by 1 base and J by 9 bases, with 1 base of the junction left unmatched. The CDR3 loop spans 13 amino acids. Germline V gives CDR1 GTSNPN, CDR2 SVGIG (reference sequence). The DNA of the CDR3 is TGTGCCTGGAGTGGACAGGGGGGTTCACCCCTCCACTTT. It encodes CAWSGQGGSPLHF.

The J gene is TRBJ2-1, the V gene TRBV11-2; D gene unclear. This CDR3 region has 15 residues. Germline assignment: CDR1 SGHAT and CDR2 FQNNGV. V was shortened by 2 bases and J by 0 bases, with 8 bases between the two germline ends. In DNA, the CDR3 is TGTGCCAGCAGCTTAAGAGGTAGCTCCTACAATGAGCAGTTCTTC. Its translation: CASSLRGSSYNEQFF. Complete variable domain (other parts from reference TRBV11-2 and TRBJ2-1): EAGVAQSPRYKIIEKRQSVAFWCNPISGHATLYWYQQILGQGPKLLIQFQNNGVVDDSQLPKDRFSAERLKGVDSTLKIQPAKLEDSAVYLCASSLRGSSYNEQFFGPGTRLTVL.

The DNA for the CDR3 is TGTGCCAGCAGTGAAGCCCTGACTAACCTCGTGGGAGATACGCAGTATTTT. As protein: CASSEALTNLVGDTQYF. The chain combines TRBV2 with TRBJ2-3; D possibly corresponds to TRBD2 (5 bases). This CDR3 comprises 17 residues. V lost 0 bases, J lost 5 bases, and 18 bases lay in between. Germline values: CDR1 SNHLY, CDR2 FYNNEI.

The rearrangement uses TRBV19 and TRBJ1-1; maybe TRBD1 (6 bases). V gave up 7 bases and J gave up 1 base, with 13 bases separating them. This CDR3 has 14 residues. Germline assignment: CDR1 LNHDA and CDR2 SQIVND (reference sequence). For the CDR3, the DNA is TGTGCCAGTACCTTTGGACAGTCGAACACTGAAGCTTTCTTT. Amino acid sequence: CASTFGQSNTEAFF.

The chain couples TRBV19 to TRBJ2-7, with 7 positions matching TRBD2. CDR1 is LNHDA, CDR2 SQIVND, per germline (reference sequence). This CDR3 spans 14 amino acids. V was pared by 5 bases and J by 0 bases, with 4 bases of the junction left unmatched. The chain's CDR3 is CASSYGLVSYEQYF. The DNA of the CDR3 is TGTGCCAGTAGTTACGGACTAGTCTCCTACGAGCAGTACTTC.

V gene TRBV25-1 combines with J gene TRBJ2-3; possible D gene TRBD2, 7 bases. CDR1 is MGHDK and CDR2 is SYGVNS in the germline V gene. This CDR3 is built from 14 residues. The ends were cut back, 6 bases at V and 0 bases at J, with 10 bases in the middle. The CDR3 sequence is CASSRGASTDTQYF. CDR3 in DNA: TGTGCCAGCAGCCGGGGGGCAAGCACAGATACGCAGTATTTT.

Remarks on this clone: This specimen includes other DNA sequences encoding the same CDR3. V is TRBV9 and J is TRBJ2-1; 8 bases are shared with TRBD2. V lost 1 base to trimming and J lost 7 bases; unmatched junction nucleotides: 4. The CDR3 covers 14 residues. CDR1 is SGDLS and CDR2 is YYNGEE in the germline V gene. The CDR3 DNA reads TGTGCCAGCAGCGTAAGCGGGAGCTGGAATGAGCAGTTCTTC. It encodes CASSVSGSWNEQFF.

The chain joins TRBV5-4 to TRBJ1-3, with D unclear. The germline V and J ends were trimmed by 1 base and 4 bases, with 9 bases remaining between them. Germline V gene sequence: CDR1 SGHNT, CDR2 YYREEE (reference sequence). The CDR3 is 14 residues long. CDR3 loop: CASSLREGGNTIYF. The DNA for the CDR3 is TGTGCCAGCAGCTTGAGGGAAGGGGGAAACACCATATATTTT. Based on the CDR3 plus reference TRBV5-4 and TRBJ1-3, the full variable domain is ETGVTQSPTHLIKTRGQQVTLRCSSQSGHNTVSWYQQALGQGPQFIFQYYREEENGRGNFPPRFSGLQFPNYSSELNVNALELDDSALYLCASSLREGGNTIYFGEGSWLTVV.

CDR3 coding DNA: TGTGCCAGCAGCTTATTCGGGACTAGCGGGGGCTACGAGCAGTACTTC. Translated, it gives CASSLFGTSGGYEQYF. The chain links TRBV7-8 to TRBJ2-7; 14 positions agree with TRBD2. CDR1 is SGHVS, CDR2 FQNEAQ, per germline. The CDR3 consists of 16 residues. The V and J ends lost 2 bases and 3 bases, in that order; junction bases with no gene match: 3.

The CDR3 loop is CASSLPGGRTGEQYF. CDR3 in DNA: TGTGCCAGCAGTTTACCAGGGGGGCGAACGGGAGAGCAGTACTTC. The V gene is TRBV28, the J gene TRBJ2-7; maybe TRBD1 (7 bases). The germline gives CDR1 MDHEN, CDR2 SYDVKM. Trimming left V 2 bases short and J 7 bases short, with 18 bases between. The CDR3 length is 15 residues. The full variable domain, completed using reference TRBV28 and TRBJ2-7, is DVKVTQSSRYLVKRTGEKVFLECVQDMDHENMFWYRQDPGLGLRLIYFSYDVKMKEKGDIPEGYSVSREKKERFSLILESASTNQTSMYLCASSLPGGRTGEQYFGPGTRLTVT.

Here the CDR3 DNA reads TGTGCCAGCAGTATTACAGGGTATTCACCCCTCCACTTT. Translating it yields CASSITGYSPLHF. The chain carries TRBV12-3 or TRBV12-4 and TRBJ1-6; D is possibly TRBD1 (6 bases). The V and J ends lost 5 bases and 8 bases respectively, with 10 bases between them. The CDR3 covers 13 residues.

The J gene is TRBJ2-1, the V gene TRBV11-2, with TRBD2 matching 13 bases. The germline V gene has CDR1 SGHAT and CDR2 FQNNGV. This CDR3 comprises 19 residues. V gave up 1 base and J gave up 0 bases; unmatched junction bases: 6. The CDR3 here is CASSLGGTSGIASYNEQFF. The CDR3 region has the DNA TGTGCCAGCAGCTTAGGAGGGACTAGCGGGATAGCCTCCTACAATGAGCAGTTCTTC.

The chain couples TRBV19 to TRBJ1-2; D is ambiguous. V gave up 5 bases and J gave up 4 bases, with 14 bases separating them. The CDR3 spans 14 residues. The germline gives CDR1 LNHDA, CDR2 SQIVND (reference sequence). CDR3 in amino acids: CASSDLAPGYGYTF. CDR3 bases: TGTGCCAGTAGTGACCTGGCCCCCGGCTATGGCTACACCTTC.

The chain combines TRBV20-1 with TRBJ2-5, with 7 bases that match TRBD1. The CDR3 contains 13 residues. Germline CDR1 DFQATT, CDR2 SNEGSKA (reference sequence). After removal of 3 bases from V and 4 bases from J, the junction contained 5 bases not matched to a gene. The CDR3: CSASYRGRETQYF. The DNA for the CDR3 is TGCAGTGCTAGTTACAGGGGAAGAGAGACCCAGTACTTC.

The rearrangement joins TRBV28 to TRBJ2-1; TRBD1 is a possible D gene (5 bases). Trimming left V 3 bases short and J 9 bases short, with 15 bases between. The germline V gene has CDR1 MDHEN and CDR2 SYDVKM. The CDR3 runs to 14 residues. CDR3 bases: TGTGCCAGCAGTTTCGGAGCAGGGCTGGGTGAGCAGTTCTTC. Encoded protein: CASSFGAGLGEQFF. Full variable domain (outside the CDR3, taken from reference TRBV28 and TRBJ2-1): DVKVTQSSRYLVKRTGEKVFLECVQDMDHENMFWYRQDPGLGLRLIYFSYDVKMKEKGDIPEGYSVSREKKERFSLILESASTNQTSMYLCASSFGAGLGEQFFGPGTRLTVL.